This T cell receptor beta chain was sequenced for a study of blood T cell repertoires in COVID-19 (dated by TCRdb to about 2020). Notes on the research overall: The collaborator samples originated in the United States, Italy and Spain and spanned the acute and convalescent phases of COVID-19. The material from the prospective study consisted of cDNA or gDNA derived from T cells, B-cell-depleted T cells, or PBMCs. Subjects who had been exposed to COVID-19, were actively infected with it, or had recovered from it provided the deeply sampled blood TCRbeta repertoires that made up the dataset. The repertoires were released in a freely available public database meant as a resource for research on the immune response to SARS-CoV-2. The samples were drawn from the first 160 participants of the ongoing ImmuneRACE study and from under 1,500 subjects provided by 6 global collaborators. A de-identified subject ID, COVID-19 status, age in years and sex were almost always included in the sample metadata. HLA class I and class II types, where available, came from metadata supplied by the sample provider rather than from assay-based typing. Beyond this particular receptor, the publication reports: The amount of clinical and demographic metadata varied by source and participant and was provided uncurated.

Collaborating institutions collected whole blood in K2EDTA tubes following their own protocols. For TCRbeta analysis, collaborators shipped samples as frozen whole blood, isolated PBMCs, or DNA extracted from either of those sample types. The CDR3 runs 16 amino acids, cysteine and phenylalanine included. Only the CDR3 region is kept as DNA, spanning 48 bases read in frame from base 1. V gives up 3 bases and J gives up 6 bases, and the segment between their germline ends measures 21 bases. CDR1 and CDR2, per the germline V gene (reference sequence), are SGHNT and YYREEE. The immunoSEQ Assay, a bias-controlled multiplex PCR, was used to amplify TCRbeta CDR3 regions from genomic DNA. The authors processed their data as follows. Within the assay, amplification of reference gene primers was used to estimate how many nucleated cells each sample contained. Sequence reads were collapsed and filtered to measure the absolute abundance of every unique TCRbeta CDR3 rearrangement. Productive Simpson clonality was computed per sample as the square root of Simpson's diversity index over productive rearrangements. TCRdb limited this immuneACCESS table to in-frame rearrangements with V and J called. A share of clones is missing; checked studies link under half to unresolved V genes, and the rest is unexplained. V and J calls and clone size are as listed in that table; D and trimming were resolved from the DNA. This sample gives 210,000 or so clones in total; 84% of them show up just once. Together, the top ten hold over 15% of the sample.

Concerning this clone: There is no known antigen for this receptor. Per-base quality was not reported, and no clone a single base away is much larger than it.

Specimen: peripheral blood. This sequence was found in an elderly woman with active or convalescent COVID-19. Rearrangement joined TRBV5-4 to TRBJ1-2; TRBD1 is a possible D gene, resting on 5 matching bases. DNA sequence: TGTGCCAGCAGCTCCTCAAGAGACCAGGTGGGGCATGGCTACACCTTC. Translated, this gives CASSSSRDQVGHGYTF.